Sequencing of this TCR beta chain was carried out in a study of shared clonotypes between healthy human individuals. For the study at large: Donor ages ranged 18 to 49 years: two women, a few men.

V lost 3 bases to trimming and J lost 5 bases, with 13 bases between them. The CDR3 contains 15 residues. Germline V gene lookup returns CDR1 MGHDK and CDR2 SYGVNS. Once extracted for a subset, genomic DNA was divided evenly among several immunoSEQ plates. Every unsorted PBMC PCR replicate was loaded with around 0.3 ug DNA, approximately 30,000 T cell genomes. Generated by immunoSEQ multiplex PCR, the TCRdb table keeps only in-frame clones and is missing some. The sample holds a few hundred thousand clones, roughly 85% seen once. Adult Caucasians living in Nashville, Tennessee made up all of the donors.

The clonotype comes from a woman in her forties in good health. Some clones in this sample may be carry-over from other donors' samples. The genes are TRBV25-1 and TRBJ2-2; D may be TRBD2 (6 bases). Sequences were obtained from PBMCs. CDR3 in DNA: TGTGCCAGCAGTGAGGGACTCGTCCAAACCGGGGAGCTGTTTTTT. This encodes CASSEGLVQTGELFF. The whole variable domain, filled in from reference TRBV25-1 and TRBJ2-2, reads EADIYQTPRYLVIGTGKKITLECSQTMGHDKMYWYQQDPGMELHLIHYSYGVNSTEKGDLSSESTVSRIRTEHFPLTLESARPSHTSQYLCASSEGLVQTGELFFGEGSRLTVL.